What follows is one TCR beta chain and its context. The data belong to a study of blood T cell repertoires in COVID-19. Assay used: immunoSEQ multiplex PCR; TCRdb lists only in-frame clones, some missing. The sample yields 60,000 to 70,000 clones, 70% to 90% seen once. Per the germline V gene, CDR1 is MNHEY and CDR2 is SMNVEV (reference sequence). J gave up 6 bases and V 6 bases, and 14 bases lay outside the gene matches. The CDR3 contains 17 residues. The sample taken for sequencing was peripheral blood. The TCR sequence derives from an older woman with acute or convalescent COVID-19. This rearrangement joins TRBV27 to TRBJ2-5; 12 positions agree with TRBD2. CDR3 coding DNA: TGTGCCAGCAGCTTTCAATGGCTAGCGGGGGGGCCGAAGACCCAGTACTTC. Protein sequence: CASSFQWLAGGPKTQYF.